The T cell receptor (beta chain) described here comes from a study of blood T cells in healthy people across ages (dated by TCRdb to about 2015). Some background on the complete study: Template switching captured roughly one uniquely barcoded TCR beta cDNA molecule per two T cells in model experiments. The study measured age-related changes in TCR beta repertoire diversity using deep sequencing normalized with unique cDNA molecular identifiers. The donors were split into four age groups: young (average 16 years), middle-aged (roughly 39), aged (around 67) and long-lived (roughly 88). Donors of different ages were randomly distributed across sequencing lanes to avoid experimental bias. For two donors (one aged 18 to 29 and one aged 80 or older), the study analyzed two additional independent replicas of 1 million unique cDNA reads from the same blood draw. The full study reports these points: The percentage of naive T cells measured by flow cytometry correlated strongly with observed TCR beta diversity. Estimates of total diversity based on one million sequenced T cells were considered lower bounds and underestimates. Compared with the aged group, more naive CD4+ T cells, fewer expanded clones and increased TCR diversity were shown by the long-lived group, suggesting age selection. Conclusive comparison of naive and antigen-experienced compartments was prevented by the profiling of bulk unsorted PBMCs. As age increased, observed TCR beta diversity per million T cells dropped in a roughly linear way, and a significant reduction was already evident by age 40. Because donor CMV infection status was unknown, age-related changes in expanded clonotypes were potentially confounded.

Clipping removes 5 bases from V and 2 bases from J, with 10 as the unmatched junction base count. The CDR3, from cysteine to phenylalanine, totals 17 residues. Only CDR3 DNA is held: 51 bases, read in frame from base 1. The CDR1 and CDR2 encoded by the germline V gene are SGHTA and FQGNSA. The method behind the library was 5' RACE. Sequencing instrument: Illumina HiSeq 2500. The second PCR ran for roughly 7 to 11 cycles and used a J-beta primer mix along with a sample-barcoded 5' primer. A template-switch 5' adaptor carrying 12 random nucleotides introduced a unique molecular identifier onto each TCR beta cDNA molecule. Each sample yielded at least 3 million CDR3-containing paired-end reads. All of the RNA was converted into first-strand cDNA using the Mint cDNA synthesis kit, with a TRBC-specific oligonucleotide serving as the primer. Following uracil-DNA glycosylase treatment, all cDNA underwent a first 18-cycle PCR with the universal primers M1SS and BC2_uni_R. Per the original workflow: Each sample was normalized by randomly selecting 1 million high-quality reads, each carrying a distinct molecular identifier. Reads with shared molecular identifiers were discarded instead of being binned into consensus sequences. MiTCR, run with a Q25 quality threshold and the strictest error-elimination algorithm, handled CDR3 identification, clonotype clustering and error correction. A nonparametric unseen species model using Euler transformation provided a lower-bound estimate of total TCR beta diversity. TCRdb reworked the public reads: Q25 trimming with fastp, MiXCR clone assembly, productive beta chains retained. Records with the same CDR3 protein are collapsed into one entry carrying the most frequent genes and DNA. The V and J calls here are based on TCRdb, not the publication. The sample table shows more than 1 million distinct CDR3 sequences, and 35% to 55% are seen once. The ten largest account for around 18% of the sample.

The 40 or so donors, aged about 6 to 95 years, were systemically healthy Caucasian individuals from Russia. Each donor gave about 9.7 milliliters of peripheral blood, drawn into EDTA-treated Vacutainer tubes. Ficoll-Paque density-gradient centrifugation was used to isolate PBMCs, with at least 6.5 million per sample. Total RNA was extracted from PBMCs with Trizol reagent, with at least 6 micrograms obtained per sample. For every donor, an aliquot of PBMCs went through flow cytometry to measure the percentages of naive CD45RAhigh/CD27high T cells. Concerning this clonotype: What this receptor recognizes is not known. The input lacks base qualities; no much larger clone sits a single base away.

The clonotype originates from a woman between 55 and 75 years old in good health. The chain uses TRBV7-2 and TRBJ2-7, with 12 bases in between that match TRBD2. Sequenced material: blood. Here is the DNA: TGTGCCAGCAGCCCGCGGACTAGCGGGGCTAACCCCTACGAGCAGTACTTC. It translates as CASSPRTSGANPYEQYF.